One and the same sample provided the 3 T cell receptor beta chains below, sequenced in a study of patients and donors after allogeneic stem cell transplantation. TCRdb used MiXCR to reprocess the RT-PCR reads, holding one entry per CDR3 protein. Among 200,000 to 250,000 distinct CDR3 sequences listed, 12% to 15% were seen once. The sample consisted of blood, either unsorted or a sorted T cell fraction (not recorded which). These TCRs come from a human donor who was either an allogeneic HSCT recipient or a stem cell or donor lymphocyte infusion donor (not recorded which). It is not recorded whose cells these are; they may come from a transplant donor.

This chain connects TRBV27 to TRBJ2-3; D is unclear. With 4 bases removed from V and 6 bases from J, the gap between germline ends came to 17 bases. The CDR3 contains 15 residues. CDR1 is MNHEY, CDR2 SMNVEV, per germline (reference sequence). CDR3 sequence reads: CASSSSWTLRDTQYF. The CDR3 DNA reads as TGTGCCAGCAGTTCCAGCTGGACGCTACGGGATACGCAGTATTTT.

The J gene is TRBJ1-1, the V gene TRBV5-1; maybe TRBD1 (6 bases). The CDR3 spans 17 residues. The V gene lost 0 bases and the J gene lost 1 base, with 16 bases spanning the gap. From germline, CDR1 is SGHRS and CDR2 YFSETQ. Here the CDR3 reads CASSLGRLGGGNTEAFF. The CDR3 DNA is TGCGCCAGCAGCTTGGGGAGGCTAGGGGGTGGGAACACTGAAGCTTTCTTT.

The sample holds a few counts of this clonotype. V gene TRBV7-2 combines with J gene TRBJ2-2; 7 bases are shared with TRBD2. The V segment lost 1 base and the J segment 0 bases; nucleotides outside the gene matches: 2. Germline CDR1 and CDR2: SGHTA and FQGNSA. The CDR3 loop spans 16 amino acids. CDR3 nucleotide sequence: TGTGCCAGCAGCTTAGTTGGACTAGCGAACACCGGGGAGCTGTTTTTT. Its protein product is CASSLVGLANTGELFF.